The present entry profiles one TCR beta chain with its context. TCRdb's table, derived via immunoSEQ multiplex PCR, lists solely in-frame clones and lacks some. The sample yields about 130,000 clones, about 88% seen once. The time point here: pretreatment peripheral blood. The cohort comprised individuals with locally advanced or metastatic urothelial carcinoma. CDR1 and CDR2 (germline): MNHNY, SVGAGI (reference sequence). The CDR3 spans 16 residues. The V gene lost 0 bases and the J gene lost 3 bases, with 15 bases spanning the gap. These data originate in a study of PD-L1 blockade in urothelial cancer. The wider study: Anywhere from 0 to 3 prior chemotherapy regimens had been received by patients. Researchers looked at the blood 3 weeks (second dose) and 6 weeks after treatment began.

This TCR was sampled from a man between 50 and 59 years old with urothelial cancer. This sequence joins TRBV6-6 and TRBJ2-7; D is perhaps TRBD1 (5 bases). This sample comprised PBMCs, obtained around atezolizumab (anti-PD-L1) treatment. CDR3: CASSYSVSGRFYEQYF. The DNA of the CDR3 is TGTGCCAGCAGTTACTCCGTTTCAGGGCGATTCTACGAGCAGTACTTC.